The text below deals with one TCR beta chain. This sample was taken from a study of T cell changes during pregnancy in multiple sclerosis. Sequencing used immunoSEQ multiplex PCR; TCRdb keeps in-frame clones, though not all of them. The sample lists some 39,000 clones, approximately 89% seen once, with under 0.75% in the top ten. V lost 2 bases, J lost 2 bases, and 16 bases lay in between. Looked up from germline, CDR1 is SGHKS and CDR2 is YYEKEE (reference sequence). The CDR3 is 16 residues long. The TCR sequence derives from a female donor in good health, enrolled as a control in a pregnancy study. Sequenced here: CD4+ T cells from peripheral blood mononuclear cells, sampled in the second trimester of pregnancy. The chain recombines TRBV5-5 with TRBJ2-5; maybe TRBD2 (6 bases). The CDR3 protein is CASSFRGGVAQETQYF. CDR3 nucleotide sequence: TGTGCCAGCAGCTTCAGAGGAGGGGTTGCGCAAGAGACCCAGTACTTC.